This TCR beta chain stems from a study of CD8 T cells in ankylosing spondylitis. With respect to this clonotype: Antigen unknown.

Study-wide results and caveats: The clones that were linked to disease were reported to be significantly enriched in matched synovial fluid samples from ankylosing spondylitis patients. One TCR beta motif, made up of several highly homologous variants, appeared characteristic of ankylosing spondylitis blood.

TCRdb re-called the 5' RACE reads through MiXCR, storing one row per CDR3 protein. The table records 300,000 to 400,000 distinct CDR3 sequences, about 15% of them present only once. This CDR3 is 12 amino acids long. The V and J ends lost 3 bases and 6 bases respectively, with 6 bases between them. Germline V gene lookup returns CDR1 LNHDA and CDR2 SQIVND (reference sequence). This TCR came from a male donor with ankylosing spondylitis or in good health (not recorded which). V gene TRBV19 combines with J gene TRBJ1-5; TRBD1 is a possible D gene (5 bases). The sequenced sample consisted of blood, either unsorted or a sorted T cell fraction (not recorded which). The CDR3 coding sequence is TGTGCCAGTAGTATCGGGGGTCAGCCCCAGCATTTT. As protein: CASSIGGQPQHF.